Here is one T cell receptor (beta chain) with its context. Its antigen remains unidentified. No much larger clonotype is one base removed from it; base qualities were not supplied. Patients with autoimmune disease history or receiving systemic immunosuppression were excluded from the trial. Peripheral blood for TCR sequencing was drawn from every dose cohort at baseline, at cycle 4 day 1 and at cycle 7 day 1. The samples were drawn from a first-in-human, open-label, multicenter phase I dose-escalation trial of ivuxolimab. Adults with locally advanced or metastatic head and neck squamous cell, hepatocellular, melanoma or renal cell carcinoma were enrolled in the trial. Before TCR sequencing, CD4+ and CD8+ T cells were separately sorted from peripheral blood. The data belong to a study of OX40 agonist ivuxolimab in advanced cancers. Context from the whole study: Ivuxolimab was a fully human IgG2 agonistic monoclonal antibody targeting the costimulatory receptor OX40 (CD134). Partial responses were achieved by three dose-escalation patients, of whom one had hepatocellular carcinoma and two had cutaneous melanoma. In the dose-escalation cohort, roughly 80% of patients were male, and the mean age was approximately 55 years, with a range of about 23 to 90. Peripheral TCRbeta sequencing was intended to test whether TCR sequence diversity was altered and clonal T-cell expansion was caused by ivuxolimab. The monotherapy dose-escalation portion (N ≈ 50 patients) of the phase I ivuxolimab trial is reported in the paper. Of the roughly 54 patients in dose escalation, about 20 had hepatocellular carcinoma, about 15 had melanoma, 9 had renal cell carcinoma and 9 had head and neck cancer. Prior anti-PD-1, anti-PD-L1 or anti-CTLA-4 therapy was permitted, and 30% to 50% of dose-escalation patients had received checkpoint inhibitors. Intravenous ivuxolimab was administered to patients every 2 weeks at six dose levels: 0.01, 0.1, 0.3, 1.5, 3 and 10 mg/kg.

The CDR3 covers 16 residues, taking in both the cysteine and the phenylalanine. Only the CDR3 part of the read is kept: 48 bases, read in frame from the first base. V is pruned by 2 bases and J by 0 bases, leaving 3 bases of the junction without a gene match. Sequences MNHEY (CDR1) and SVGAGI (CDR2) are obtained from the germline V gene. Genomic DNA was isolated from the sorted cells so that the TCRbeta CDR3 region could be sequenced. The immunoSEQ Assay was used for sequencing of TCRbeta CDR3 regions. Imported from immuneACCESS, the table was reduced by TCRdb to in-frame sequences with V and J called. These copies leave out some clones; in studies compared against another copy, an unresolved V gene accounts for under half, and the cause of the remainder is not known. This sample has 55,000 to 65,000 clones in its table, and around 84% of those were observed once. Clones ranked in the top ten supply 2.5% to 3.5% of the sample.

Summary of the overall study and its limitations: Low levels of normalized T-cell clonal expansion were also seen in some patients who did not respond. After ivuxolimab, more expanded clones were found on average in CD8+ T cells than in CD4+ T cells. The antigen specificity of the clonally expanded peripheral T cells was not determined. In the 0.1-3.0 mg/kg groups, partial responders were among the patients with the lowest normalized peripheral clonal expansion, particularly in CD8+ T cells. At doses of 0.1 to 3.0 mg/kg, clonal expansion of both CD4+ and CD8+ T cells in blood was seen between baseline and week 6.

Here the chain combines TRBV6-5 and TRBJ2-3; TRBD2 fits 9 bases in the junction. Here the sequenced sample was CD4+ or CD8+ T cells sorted from blood, taken in a trial of the OX40 agonist ivuxolimab. This sequence was found in an adult with an advanced solid tumor such as melanoma, head and neck, liver or kidney cancer. The DNA reads TGTGCCAGCAGTTACCGCGGGGGGGTGAGCACAGATACGCAGTATTTT. The encoded protein is CASSYRGGVSTDTQYF.